This T cell receptor (beta chain) derives from a study of T cell repertoires in cytomegalovirus infection. Overall study: An indication of both CMV infection and matching HLA type came from public TCR beta signatures.

Note on this clonotype: Its cognate antigen is unknown.

General study findings and limits: Frequencies of public TCR beta families were cumulated, and this identified carriers of CMV plus the relevant HLA. Predominance within the ex vivo response was attributable to HLA-C-restricted CMV-specific TCR beta clonotypes.

Germline V lookup: CDR1 MNHEY, CDR2 SVGAGI. With 0 bases removed from V and 5 bases from J, the gap between germline ends came to 7 bases. This CDR3 region has 14 residues. TCRdb called the reads again in MiXCR, with one record for every CDR3 protein. The table records about 24,000 distinct CDR3 sequences, about 22% of them present only once. The sample here was CD8+ T cells from cultured PBMCs, taken from culture after CMV antigen stimulation. The source is a human donor in good health (CMV status not recorded). Some clones in this sample may be carry-over from other donors' samples. The chain is built from TRBV6-5 and TRBJ2-2; a possible D gene is TRBD1 (5 bases). CDR3: CASSYSRTTGELFF. CDR3 sequence (DNA): TGTGCCAGCAGTTACTCTAGGACAACCGGGGAGCTGTTTTTT.